Here is one TCR beta chain with its context. Fresh peripheral blood (approximately 10 ml) yielded the PBMCs. This CDR3 region has 14 residues. The germline V gene has CDR1 SEHNR and CDR2 FQNEAQ (reference sequence). The V gene lost 3 bases and the J gene lost 4 bases, with 10 bases spanning the gap. Transcripts of RNA were the source for amplifying TCR beta CDR3 regions. Second-round multiplex PCR came after first-round RT-PCR with HTBI primers. MiXCR, applied by TCRdb to the multiplex PCR reads, yields one record per CDR3 protein. The sample gives about 740,000 distinct CDR3 sequences, roughly 40% of which show up once; 44% is in the top ten. This sample was included in a study of Graves' ophthalmopathy and Graves' hyperthyroidism.

This chain uses TRBV7-9 with TRBJ1-3, with unresolved D. The sequencing sample was made of peripheral blood. The TCR originated in an adult man with Graves' ophthalmopathy. The CDR3 loop is CASSFFRRGNTIYF. For the CDR3, the DNA is TGTGCCAGCAGCTTCTTCCGGCGGGGAAACACCATATATTTT.